The T cell receptor (beta chain) described here comes from a study of T cell responses to AZD1222 COVID-19 vaccine (dated by TCRdb to about 2021). Some background on the complete study: AZD1222 recipients whose second dose came at about 4 weeks and those whose second dose came at about 12 weeks were combined into one group, since spike-specific TCR depth and breadth did not differ between the two schedules. TCR sequencing covered approximately 230 trial participants: 200 to 220 given two doses of AZD1222 and about 26 given two doses of MenACWY control vaccine. Enrollment into the trials was organized by age into subgroups of 18-55, 56-69 and 70-plus years, and those subgroups contained about 160, 30 and 59 TCR-sequenced participants, respectively.

V lost 2 bases and J lost 1 base; the stretch between them is 15 bases long. The CDR3, cysteine through phenylalanine, is 17 amino acids long. Solely the CDR3 DNA is kept, with 51 bases framed from the first base. Based on the germline V gene, the CDR1 and CDR2 sequences are SGHAT and FQNNGV. As concerns this clone: It lacks a known antigen. No much larger clone is present one base from it, and per-base qualities are unavailable.

The CDR3 regions of human TCRbeta chains were subjected to immunosequencing. The published analysis was carried out like this. Repertoire TCRs were checked for matches against a reference library of SARS-CoV-2-specific TCRs that had been generated using the MIRA antigen-specificity platform. Breadth meant the fraction of unique TCRs that were SARS-CoV-2-associated, whereas depth meant the fraction of total T cells that were SARS-CoV-2-associated. Using the MIRA data, each spike-specific TCR was assigned both to the spike region to which the TCR was reactive and to a CD4 or CD8 class. Log10-transformed breadth and depth values were compared by one-way ANOVA with Sidak's multiple comparisons tests. Not all clones reach the TCRdb copy of this immuneACCESS table, which keeps in-frame sequences only. Checked studies attribute under half of the gap to unresolved V genes and leave the rest unexplained. V, J and clone size derive from that table, while D and trimming were established from the DNA sequence. The sample table records more than 95,000 clones; roughly 90% of these occur just once. The ten top clones hold roughly 2.7% of the sample.

Findings and caveats that apply to the study as a whole: Conclusions about previously exposed vaccinees were limited because only a handful of AZD1222 recipients were SARS-CoV-2 seropositive at baseline. In the small 56-69-year group, the increase in depth fell short of significance, most likely because of low power. After two AZD1222 doses, both the breadth and the depth of spike-specific TCRs were significantly higher than at day 0 and than in MenACWY recipients. Because no day 14 peak-response samples were available, repertoires were characterized only after the peak T cell response. Most participants were white British and females outnumbered males, and the authors suggested that clonal diversity may have been underestimated. Reportedly, almost half of the unique spike-specific TCRs recognized epitopes lying outside the regions that are mutated in the B.1.351 and B.1.1.7 variants. The vaccine-associated CD4 TCRs covered the entire spike protein, and the dominant responses fell in regions 160-218 and 743-854.

The sample's time point label is to be understood as: baseline before first vaccination. Samples from vaccinated people were obtained from the UK trials COV001 and COV002, which included a single-blind randomized controlled phase 2/3 trial of AZD1222 (ChAdOx1 nCoV-19) in healthy adults. For TCRbeta chain sequencing, PBMC samples from trial participants were taken at day 0 and at day 28 after the second dose. Sequencing used peripheral blood, obtained on day 0 of AZD1222 vaccination. The chain is assembled from TRBV11-2 and TRBJ2-1, and the D gene may be TRBD1, 6 bases matching. The receptor's source is an adult in good health. In nucleotides, the sequence is TGTGCCAGCAGCTTACCCACAGGGATTGGGTCCTACAATGAGCAGTTCTTC. It encodes CASSLPTGIGSYNEQFF. With the portions outside the CDR3 filled from the reference TRBV11-2 and TRBJ2-1 genes, the complete variable region becomes EAGVAQSPRYKIIEKRQSVAFWCNPISGHATLYWYQQILGQGPKLLIQFQNNGVVDDSQLPKDRFSAERLKGVDSTLKIQPAKLEDSAVYLCASSLPTGIGSYNEQFFGPGTRLTVL.